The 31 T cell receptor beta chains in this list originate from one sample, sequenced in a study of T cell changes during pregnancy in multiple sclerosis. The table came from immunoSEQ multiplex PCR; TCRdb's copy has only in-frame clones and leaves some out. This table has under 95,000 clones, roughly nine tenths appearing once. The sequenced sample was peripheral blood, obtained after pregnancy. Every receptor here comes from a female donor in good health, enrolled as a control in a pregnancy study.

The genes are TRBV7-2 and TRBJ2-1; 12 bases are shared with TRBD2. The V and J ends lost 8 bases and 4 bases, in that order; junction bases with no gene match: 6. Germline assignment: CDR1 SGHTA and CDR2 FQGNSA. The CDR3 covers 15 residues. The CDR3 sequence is CASGLGTSGYNEQFF. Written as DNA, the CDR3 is TGTGCCAGCGGCCTCGGGACTAGCGGGTACAATGAGCAGTTCTTC.

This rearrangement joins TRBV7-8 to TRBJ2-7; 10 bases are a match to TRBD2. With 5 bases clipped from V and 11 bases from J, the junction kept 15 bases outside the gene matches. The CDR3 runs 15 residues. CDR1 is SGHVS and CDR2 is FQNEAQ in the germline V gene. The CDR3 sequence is CASSRDAGLANVKYF. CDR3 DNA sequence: TGTGCCAGCAGCCGGGACGCGGGACTAGCGAATGTGAAGTACTTC.

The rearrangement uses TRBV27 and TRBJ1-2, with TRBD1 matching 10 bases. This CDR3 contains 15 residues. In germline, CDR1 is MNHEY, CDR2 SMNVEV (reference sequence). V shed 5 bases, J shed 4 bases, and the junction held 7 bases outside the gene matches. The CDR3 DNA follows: TGTGCCAGCAGTCCCCGACAGGGGGCGGGCTATGGCTACACCTTC. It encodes CASSPRQGAGYGYTF.

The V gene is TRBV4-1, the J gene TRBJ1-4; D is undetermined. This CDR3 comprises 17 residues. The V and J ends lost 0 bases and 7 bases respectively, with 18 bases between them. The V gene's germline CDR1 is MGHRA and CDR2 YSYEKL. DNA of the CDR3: TGCGCCAGCAGCCAAGATCTGAGACCTCCCGGAGGTGAAAAACTGTTTTTT. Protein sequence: CASSQDLRPPGGEKLFF.

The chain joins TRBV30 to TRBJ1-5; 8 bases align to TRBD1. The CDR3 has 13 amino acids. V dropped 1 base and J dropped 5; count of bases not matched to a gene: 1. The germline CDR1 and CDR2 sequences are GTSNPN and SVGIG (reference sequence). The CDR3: CAWSGTGYQPQHF. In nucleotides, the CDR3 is TGTGCCTGGAGTGGGACAGGGTATCAGCCCCAGCATTTT.

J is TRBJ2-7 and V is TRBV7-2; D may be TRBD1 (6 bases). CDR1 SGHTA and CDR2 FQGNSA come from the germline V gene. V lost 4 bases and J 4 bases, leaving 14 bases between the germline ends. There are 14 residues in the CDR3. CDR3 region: CASSSPGVAYEQYF. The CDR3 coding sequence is TGTGCCAGCAGCTCCCCAGGGGTTGCGTACGAGCAGTACTTC.

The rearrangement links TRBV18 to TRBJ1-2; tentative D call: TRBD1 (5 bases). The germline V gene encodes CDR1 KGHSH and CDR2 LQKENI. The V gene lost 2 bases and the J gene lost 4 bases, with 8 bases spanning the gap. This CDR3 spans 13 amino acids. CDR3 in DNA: TGTGCCAGCTCACCAGGGGGGGTCTATGGCTACACCTTC. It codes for CASSPGGVYGYTF.

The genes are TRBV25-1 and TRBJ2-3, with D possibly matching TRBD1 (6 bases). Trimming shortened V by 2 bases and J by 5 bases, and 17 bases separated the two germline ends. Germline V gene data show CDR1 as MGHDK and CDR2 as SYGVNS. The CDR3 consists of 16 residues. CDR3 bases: TGTGCCAGCAGTGAAGGGCAGGGGTTCGGGCAAGATACGCAGTATTTT. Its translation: CASSEGQGFGQDTQYF.

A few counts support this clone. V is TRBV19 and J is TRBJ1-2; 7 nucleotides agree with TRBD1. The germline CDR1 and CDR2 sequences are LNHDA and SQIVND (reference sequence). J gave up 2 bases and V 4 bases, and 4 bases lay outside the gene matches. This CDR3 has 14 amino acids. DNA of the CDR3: TGTGCCAGTAGTACTCTGACAGGGAACTATGGCTACACCTTC. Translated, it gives CASSTLTGNYGYTF.

The CDR3: CASSPPGATNEKLFF. The CDR3 DNA reads as TGTGCCAGCAGCCCCCCCGGGGCAACTAATGAAAAACTGTTTTTT. The rearrangement uses TRBV11-2 and TRBJ1-4; D is unclear. With 5 bases removed from V and 0 bases from J, the gap between germline ends came to 10 bases. Germline lookup yields CDR1 SGHAT and CDR2 FQNNGV. The CDR3 is 15 amino acids.

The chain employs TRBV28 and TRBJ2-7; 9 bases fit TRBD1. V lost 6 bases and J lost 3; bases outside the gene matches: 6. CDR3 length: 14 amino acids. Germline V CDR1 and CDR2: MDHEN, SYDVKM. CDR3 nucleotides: TGTGCCAGCAGATTGACAGGGGGAGGCTACGAGCAGTACTTC. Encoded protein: CASRLTGGGYEQYF.

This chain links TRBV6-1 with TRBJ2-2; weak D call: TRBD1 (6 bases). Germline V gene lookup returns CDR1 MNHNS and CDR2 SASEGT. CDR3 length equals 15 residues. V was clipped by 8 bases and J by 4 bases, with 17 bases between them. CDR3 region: CASLGTHGSTGELFF. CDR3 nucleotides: TGTGCCAGCCTCGGGACACATGGAAGCACCGGGGAGCTGTTTTTT.

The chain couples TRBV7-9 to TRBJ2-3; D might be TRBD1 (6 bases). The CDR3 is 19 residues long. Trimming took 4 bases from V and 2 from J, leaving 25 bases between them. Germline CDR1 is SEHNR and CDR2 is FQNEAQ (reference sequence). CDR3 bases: TGTGCCAGCAGCTCCCCGAAGGGATGGGGGCTCGTCTCCACAGATACGCAGTATTTT. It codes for CASSSPKGWGLVSTDTQYF. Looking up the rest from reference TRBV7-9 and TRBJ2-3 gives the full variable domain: DTGVSQNPRHKITKRGQNVTFRCDPISEHNRLYWYRQTLGQGPEFLTYFQNEAQLEKSRLLSDRFSAERPKGSFSTLEIQRTEQGDSAMYLCASSSPKGWGLVSTDTQYFGPGTRLTVL.

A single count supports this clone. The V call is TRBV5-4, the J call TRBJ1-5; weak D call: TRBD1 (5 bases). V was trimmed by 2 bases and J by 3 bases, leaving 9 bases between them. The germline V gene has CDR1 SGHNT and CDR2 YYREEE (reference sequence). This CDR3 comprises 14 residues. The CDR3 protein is CASSFGGTNQPQHF. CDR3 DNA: TGTGCCAGCAGCTTCGGGGGAACCAATCAGCCCCAGCATTTT.

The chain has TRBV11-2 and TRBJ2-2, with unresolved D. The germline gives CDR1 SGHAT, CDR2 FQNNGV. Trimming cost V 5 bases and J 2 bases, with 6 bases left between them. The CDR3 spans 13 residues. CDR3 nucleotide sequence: TGTGCCAGCAGCCCTTCTAACACCGGGGAGCTGTTTTTT. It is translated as CASSPSNTGELFF. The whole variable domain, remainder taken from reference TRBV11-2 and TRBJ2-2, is EAGVAQSPRYKIIEKRQSVAFWCNPISGHATLYWYQQILGQGPKLLIQFQNNGVVDDSQLPKDRFSAERLKGVDSTLKIQPAKLEDSAVYLCASSPSNTGELFFGEGSRLTVL.

The CDR3 DNA follows: TGTGCCAGCAGCATAACTAGCTGGCCAGATACGCAGTATTTT. Translating it yields CASSITSWPDTQYF. This chain uses TRBV7-2 with TRBJ2-3; D possibly corresponds to TRBD2 (6 bases). The CDR3 runs 14 residues. Per germline, CDR1 SGHTA and CDR2 FQGNSA. V was clipped by 5 bases and J by 4 bases, with 13 bases between them. Full variable domain (remainder filled in from reference TRBV7-2 and TRBJ2-3): GAGVSQSPSNKVTEKGKDVELRCDPISGHTALYWYRQSLGQGLEFLIYFQGNSAPDKSGLPSDRFSAERTGGSVSTLTIQRTQQEDSAVYLCASSITSWPDTQYFGPGTRLTVL.

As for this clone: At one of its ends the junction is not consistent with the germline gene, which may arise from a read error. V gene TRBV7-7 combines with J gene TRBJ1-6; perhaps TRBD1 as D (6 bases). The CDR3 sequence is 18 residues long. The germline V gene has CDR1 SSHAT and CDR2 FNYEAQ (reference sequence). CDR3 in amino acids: CASSSRKERQLGGSPLHF. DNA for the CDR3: TGTGCTAGCAGCTCACGGAAAGAGAGACAGCTAGGGGGTTCACCCCTCCACTTT.

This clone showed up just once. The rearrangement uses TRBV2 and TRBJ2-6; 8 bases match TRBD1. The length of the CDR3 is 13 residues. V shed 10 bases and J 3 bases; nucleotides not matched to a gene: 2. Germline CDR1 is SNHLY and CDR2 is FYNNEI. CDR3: CATRGLGANVLTF. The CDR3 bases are TGTGCCACCAGGGGGCTTGGGGCCAACGTCCTGACTTTC.

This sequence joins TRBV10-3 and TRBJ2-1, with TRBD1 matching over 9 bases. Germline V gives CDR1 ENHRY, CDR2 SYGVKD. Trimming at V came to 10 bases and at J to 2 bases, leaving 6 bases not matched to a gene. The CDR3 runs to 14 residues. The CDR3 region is CATSGQGTYNEQFF. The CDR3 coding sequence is TGTGCCACCTCGGGACAGGGAACCTACAATGAGCAGTTCTTC.

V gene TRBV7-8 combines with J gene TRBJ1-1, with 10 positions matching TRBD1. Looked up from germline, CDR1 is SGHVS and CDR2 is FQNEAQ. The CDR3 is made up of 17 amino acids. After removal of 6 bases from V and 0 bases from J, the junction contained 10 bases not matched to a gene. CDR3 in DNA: TGTGCCAGCAGTATTAGGGGGACAGGGGACTTGAACACTGAAGCTTTCTTT. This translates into CASSIRGTGDLNTEAFF.

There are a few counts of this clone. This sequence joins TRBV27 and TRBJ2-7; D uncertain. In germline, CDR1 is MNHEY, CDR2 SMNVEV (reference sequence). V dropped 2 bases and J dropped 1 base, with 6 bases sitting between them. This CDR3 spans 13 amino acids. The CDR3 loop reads CASSLDMSYEQYF. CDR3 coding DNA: TGTGCCAGCAGTTTAGACATGTCCTACGAGCAGTACTTC.

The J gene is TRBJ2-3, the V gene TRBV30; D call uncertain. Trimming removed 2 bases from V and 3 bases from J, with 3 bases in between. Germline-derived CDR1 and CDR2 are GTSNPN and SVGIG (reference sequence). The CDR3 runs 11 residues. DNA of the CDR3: TGTGCCTGGAGTCCGACAGATACGCAGTATTTT. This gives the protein CAWSPTDTQYF.

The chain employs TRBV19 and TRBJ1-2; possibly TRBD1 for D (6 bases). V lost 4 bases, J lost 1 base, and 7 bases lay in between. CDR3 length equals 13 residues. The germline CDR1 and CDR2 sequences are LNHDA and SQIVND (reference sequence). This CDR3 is CASSTGHNYGYTF. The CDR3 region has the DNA TGTGCCAGTAGTACGGGACATAACTATGGCTACACCTTC.

In nucleotides, the CDR3 is TGTGCCAGCAGCCGGACTAGCGCCACCACAGATACGCAGTATTTT. As protein: CASSRTSATTDTQYF. The chain recombines TRBV5-4 with TRBJ2-3; TRBD2 aligns across 9 bases. CDR3 length: 15 residues. The germline gives CDR1 SGHNT, CDR2 YYREEE (reference sequence). J gave up 2 bases and V 4 bases, and 5 bases lay outside the gene matches.

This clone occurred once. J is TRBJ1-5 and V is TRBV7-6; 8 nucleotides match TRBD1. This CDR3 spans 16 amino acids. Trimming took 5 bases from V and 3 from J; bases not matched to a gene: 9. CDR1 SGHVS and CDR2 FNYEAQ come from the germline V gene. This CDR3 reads CASSLGTGIDNQPQHF. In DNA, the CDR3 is TGTGCCAGCAGCCTCGGGACAGGTATTGACAATCAGCCCCAGCATTTT.

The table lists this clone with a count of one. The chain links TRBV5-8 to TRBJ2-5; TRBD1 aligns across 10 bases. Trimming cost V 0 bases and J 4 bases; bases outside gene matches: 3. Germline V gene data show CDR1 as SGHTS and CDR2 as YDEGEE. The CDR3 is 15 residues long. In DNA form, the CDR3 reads TGTGCCAGCAGCTTGGAAGGACAGGGGGGAGAGACCCAGTACTTC. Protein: CASSLEGQGGETQYF.

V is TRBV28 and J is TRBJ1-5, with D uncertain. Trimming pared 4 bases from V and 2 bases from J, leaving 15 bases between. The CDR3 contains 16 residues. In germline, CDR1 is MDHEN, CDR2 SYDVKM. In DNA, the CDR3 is TGTGCCAGCAGTTATCCGGCAGGCGGGGGCAATCAGCCCCAGCATTTT. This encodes CASSYPAGGGNQPQHF.

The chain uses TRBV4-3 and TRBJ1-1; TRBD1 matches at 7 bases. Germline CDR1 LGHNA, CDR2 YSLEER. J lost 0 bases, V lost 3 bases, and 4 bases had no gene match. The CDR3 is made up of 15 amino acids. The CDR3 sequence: CASSQSTGVNTEAFF. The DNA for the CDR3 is TGCGCCAGCAGCCAGAGCACAGGGGTGAACACTGAAGCTTTCTTT.

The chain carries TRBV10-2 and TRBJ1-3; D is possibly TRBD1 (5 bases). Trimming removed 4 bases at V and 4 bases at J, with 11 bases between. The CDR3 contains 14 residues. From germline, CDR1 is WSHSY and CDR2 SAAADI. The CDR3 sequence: CASSVARVGNTIYF. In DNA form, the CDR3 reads TGCGCCAGCAGTGTGGCCAGGGTGGGAAACACCATATATTTT.

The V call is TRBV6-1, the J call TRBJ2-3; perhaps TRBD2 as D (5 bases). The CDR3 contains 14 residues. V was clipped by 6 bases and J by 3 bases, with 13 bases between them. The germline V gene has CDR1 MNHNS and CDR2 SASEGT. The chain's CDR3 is CASRPRAQTDTQYF. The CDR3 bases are TGTGCCAGCAGGCCGAGGGCGCAAACAGATACGCAGTATTTT.

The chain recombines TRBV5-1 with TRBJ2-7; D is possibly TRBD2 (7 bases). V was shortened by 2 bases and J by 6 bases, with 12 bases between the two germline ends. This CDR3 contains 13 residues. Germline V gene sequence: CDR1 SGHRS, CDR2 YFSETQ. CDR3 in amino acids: CASSLLAGAEQYF. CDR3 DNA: TGCGCCAGCAGCTTACTTGCGGGGGCCGAGCAGTACTTC. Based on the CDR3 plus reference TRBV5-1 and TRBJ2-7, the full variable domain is KAGVTQTPRYLIKTRGQQVTLSCSPISGHRSVSWYQQTPGQGLQFLFEYFSETQRNKGNFPGRFSGRQFSNSRSEMNVSTLELGDSALYLCASSLLAGAEQYFGPGTRLTVT.